Listed below are T cell receptor beta chains from one sample, sequenced in a study of human T cells and chemical hapten exposure. TCRdb passed the RACE reads through MiXCR, listing each CDR3 protein once. The sample holds roughly 100,000 distinct CDR3 sequences; 10% to 15% are singletons and the top ten take more than 1.5%. This specimen was whole blood, taken in connection with sensitization to the hapten diphenylcyclopropenone (DPC). The source of these receptors is a woman between 50 and 59 years old with alopecia areata. Some clones in this sample may be carry-over from other donors' samples. Both conserved end residues are part of each CDR3. The order of the fields is D gene, V gene, J gene, clone size, CDR3 protein, CDR3 DNA. A D gene is named only where the DNA matches it firmly. Some rows mark clone size as missing; the rest say once, few, many or name a class of expanded clone.

d_call: NA; v_call: TRBV7-2; j_call: TRBJ1-4; clone_size: few; cdr3_aa: CASSSTGGSPTNEKLFF; cdr3_nt: TGTGCCAGCAGCTCCACCGGGGGAAGTCCAACTAATGAAAAACTGTTTTTT
d_call: NA; v_call: TRBV7-7; j_call: TRBJ2-5; clone_size: NA; cdr3_aa: CASSLSPLGAQETQYF; cdr3_nt: TGTGCTAGCAGCTTATCCCCGTTGGGAGCGCAAGAGACCCAGTACTTC
d_call: NA; v_call: TRBV5-1; j_call: TRBJ2-7; clone_size: NA; cdr3_aa: CASRDRERGYNEQYF; cdr3_nt: TGCGCCAGCAGAGACAGGGAGCGGGGTTACAACGAGCAGTACTTC
d_call: TRBD1; v_call: TRBV7-2; j_call: TRBJ1-1; clone_size: few; cdr3_aa: CASSLVSGGEAFF; cdr3_nt: TGTGCCAGCAGCTTAGTTTCAGGGGGTGAAGCTTTCTTT
d_call: NA; v_call: TRBV2; j_call: TRBJ1-3; clone_size: many; cdr3_aa: CASREGTGNTIYF; cdr3_nt: TGTGCCAGCAGGGAGGGGACTGGAAACACCATATATTTT
d_call: NA; v_call: TRBV7-2; j_call: TRBJ2-2; clone_size: few; cdr3_aa: CASSSTLRELFF; cdr3_nt: TGTGCCAGCAGCTCTACTCTCCGGGAGCTGTTTTTT
d_call: TRBD1; v_call: TRBV10-2; j_call: TRBJ2-7; clone_size: many; cdr3_aa: CASSTGGGDEQYF; cdr3_nt: TGCGCCAGCAGCACAGGGGGAGGCGACGAGCAGTACTTC
d_call: NA; v_call: TRBV20-1; j_call: TRBJ1-5; clone_size: many; cdr3_aa: CSALSKGNQPQHF; cdr3_nt: TGCAGTGCCCTATCGAAGGGTAACCAGCCCCAGCATTTT
d_call: NA; v_call: TRBV11-2; j_call: TRBJ1-1; clone_size: many; cdr3_aa: CASSFSLNTEAFF; cdr3_nt: TGTGCCAGCAGCTTTAGCCTTAACACTGAAGCTTTCTTT
d_call: NA; v_call: TRBV29-1; j_call: TRBJ2-7; clone_size: NA; cdr3_aa: CSVEGIGGSYEQYF; cdr3_nt: TGCAGCGTTGAAGGGATCGGCGGCTCCTACGAGCAGTACTTC
d_call: NA; v_call: TRBV9; j_call: TRBJ2-5; clone_size: many; cdr3_aa: CASSVAGQETQYF; cdr3_nt: TGTGCCAGCAGCGTAGCGGGCCAAGAGACCCAGTACTTC
d_call: NA; v_call: TRBV5-1; j_call: TRBJ2-5; clone_size: many; cdr3_aa: CASSLDQVGETQYF; cdr3_nt: TGCGCCAGCAGCTTGGATCAGGTCGGCGAGACCCAGTACTTC
d_call: TRBD1; v_call: TRBV12-3/TRBV12-4; j_call: TRBJ1-2; clone_size: few; cdr3_aa: CASSLDRDYGYTF; cdr3_nt: TGTGCCAGCAGTTTGGACAGGGACTATGGCTACACCTTC
d_call: NA; v_call: TRBV7-9; j_call: TRBJ2-3; clone_size: few; cdr3_aa: CASSLARAIDTQYF; cdr3_nt: TGTGCCAGCAGCTTAGCCAGGGCGATAGATACGCAGTATTTT
d_call: NA; v_call: TRBV7-2; j_call: TRBJ1-2; clone_size: NA; cdr3_aa: CASTRASEGYGYTF; cdr3_nt: TGTGCCAGCACCCGGGCTTCGGAAGGCTATGGCTACACCTTC
d_call: NA; v_call: TRBV20-1; j_call: TRBJ2-7; clone_size: NA; cdr3_aa: CRAKANHQNYEQYF; cdr3_nt: TGCAGGGCCAAAGCGAATCACCAAAACTACGAGCAGTACTTC
d_call: TRBD1; v_call: TRBV29-1; j_call: TRBJ2-7; clone_size: NA; cdr3_aa: CSVVIQGRPYEQYF; cdr3_nt: TGCAGCGTTGTGATACAGGGGCGTCCCTACGAGCAGTACTTC
d_call: NA; v_call: TRBV5-1; j_call: TRBJ2-7; clone_size: NA; cdr3_aa: CASSPRGHPHEQYF; cdr3_nt: TGCGCCAGCAGCCCGCGGGGACATCCCCACGAGCAGTACTTC
d_call: NA; v_call: TRBV29-1; j_call: TRBJ2-7; clone_size: NA; cdr3_aa: CSVALLTGLGKQYF; cdr3_nt: TGCAGCGTTGCCCTCCTGACGGGCCTGGGGAAGCAGTACTTC
d_call: NA; v_call: TRBV20-1; j_call: TRBJ2-7; clone_size: few; cdr3_aa: CSAHDGRLSYEQYF; cdr3_nt: TGCAGTGCTCACGACGGACGACTCTCCTACGAGCAGTACTTC
d_call: NA; v_call: TRBV18; j_call: TRBJ1-2; clone_size: NA; cdr3_aa: CASSPPTATYGYTF; cdr3_nt: TGTGCCAGCTCACCACCCACGGCCACCTATGGCTACACCTTC
d_call: NA; v_call: TRBV4-1; j_call: TRBJ2-3; clone_size: NA; cdr3_aa: CASSRNNRADTDTQYF; cdr3_nt: TGCGCCAGCAGCCGCAATAACCGGGCTGACACAGATACGCAGTATTTT
d_call: NA; v_call: TRBV6-6; j_call: TRBJ2-4; clone_size: NA; cdr3_aa: CASSYSVGTSQNIQYF; cdr3_nt: TGTGCCAGCAGTTACAGTGTCGGTACTAGCCAAAACATTCAGTACTTC
d_call: NA; v_call: TRBV6-2/TRBV6-3; j_call: TRBJ1-5; clone_size: many; cdr3_aa: CASSYAVGGQHF; cdr3_nt: TGTGCCAGCAGTTACGCTGTGGGGGGCCAGCATTTT
d_call: NA; v_call: TRBV18; j_call: TRBJ2-3; clone_size: many; cdr3_aa: CASSLGTTDTQYF; cdr3_nt: TGTGCCAGCTCACTAGGAACCACAGATACGCAGTATTTT
d_call: NA; v_call: TRBV28; j_call: TRBJ1-1; clone_size: NA; cdr3_aa: CASSLGRTTEAFF; cdr3_nt: TGTGCCAGCAGTTTAGGAAGGACTACTGAAGCTTTCTTT
d_call: NA; v_call: TRBV18; j_call: TRBJ2-7; clone_size: many; cdr3_aa: CASSPRGREQYF; cdr3_nt: TGTGCCAGCTCACCGCGGGGGCGCGAGCAGTACTTC
d_call: NA; v_call: TRBV29-1; j_call: TRBJ1-1; clone_size: NA; cdr3_aa: CSALRGENTEAFF; cdr3_nt: TGCAGCGCCCTGAGAGGGGAGAACACTGAAGCTTTCTTT
d_call: NA; v_call: TRBV6-5; j_call: TRBJ1-4; clone_size: few; cdr3_aa: CASRKQQATNEKLFF; cdr3_nt: TGTGCCAGCAGAAAACAACAGGCAACTAATGAAAAACTGTTTTTT
d_call: NA; v_call: TRBV28; j_call: TRBJ2-3; clone_size: few; cdr3_aa: CASSQPDTDTQYF; cdr3_nt: TGTGCCAGCAGCCAACCAGACACAGATACGCAGTATTTT
d_call: NA; v_call: TRBV6-6; j_call: TRBJ1-2; clone_size: few; cdr3_aa: CASSFRAPEGYTF; cdr3_nt: TGTGCCAGCAGTTTCAGGGCTCCGGAGGGCTACACCTTC
d_call: NA; v_call: TRBV18; j_call: TRBJ1-1; clone_size: NA; cdr3_aa: CASSPREGLNTEAFF; cdr3_nt: TGTGCCAGCTCACCCAGGGAGGGACTGAACACTGAAGCTTTCTTT
d_call: NA; v_call: TRBV20-1; j_call: TRBJ2-7; clone_size: few; cdr3_aa: CSARGGGGYEQYF; cdr3_nt: TGCAGTGCTAGAGGGGGCGGAGGCTACGAGCAGTACTTC
d_call: NA; v_call: TRBV5-1; j_call: TRBJ1-1; clone_size: NA; cdr3_aa: CASSTREEGNTEAFF; cdr3_nt: TGCGCCAGCAGCACCAGGGAGGAGGGGAACACTGAAGCTTTCTTT
d_call: NA; v_call: TRBV12-2; j_call: TRBJ1-3; clone_size: NA; cdr3_aa: CASRLVVGSPCGNTIYF; cdr3_nt: TGTGCAAGTCGCTTAGTAGTAGGGAGCCCCTGTGGAAACACCATATATTTT
d_call: NA; v_call: TRBV7-9; j_call: TRBJ1-4; clone_size: many; cdr3_aa: CASSLARQAATNEKLFF; cdr3_nt: TGTGCCAGCAGCTTAGCGCGTCAGGCTGCAACTAATGAAAAACTGTTTTTT
d_call: NA; v_call: TRBV24-1; j_call: TRBJ2-1; clone_size: many; cdr3_aa: CATSDPTLPNEQFF; cdr3_nt: TGTGCCACCAGTGATCCCACCCTTCCTAATGAGCAGTTCTTC
d_call: NA; v_call: TRBV14; j_call: TRBJ2-7; clone_size: many; cdr3_aa: CASSQAGANSYEQYF; cdr3_nt: TGTGCCAGCAGCCAAGCGGGTGCGAACTCCTACGAGCAGTACTTC
d_call: NA; v_call: TRBV20-1; j_call: TRBJ1-5; clone_size: NA; cdr3_aa: CSAAAGVEGRYQPQHF; cdr3_nt: TGCAGTGCTGCTGCGGGGGTTGAAGGGCGATATCAGCCCCAGCATTTT
d_call: NA; v_call: TRBV5-4; j_call: TRBJ2-3; clone_size: few; cdr3_aa: CATRVSTSTDTQYF; cdr3_nt: TGTGCCACACGGGTTTCCACTAGCACAGATACGCAGTATTTT
d_call: NA; v_call: TRBV28; j_call: TRBJ2-7; clone_size: many; cdr3_aa: CASSLPGEPYEQYF; cdr3_nt: TGTGCCAGCAGTTTACCAGGGGAGCCCTACGAGCAGTACTTC
d_call: TRBD1; v_call: TRBV7-2; j_call: TRBJ1-2; clone_size: few; cdr3_aa: CASSRDRGDGYTF; cdr3_nt: TGTGCCAGCAGCAGGGACAGGGGAGATGGCTACACCTTC
d_call: TRBD2; v_call: TRBV20-1; j_call: TRBJ2-3; clone_size: few; cdr3_aa: CSARVSRTSGGTDTQYF; cdr3_nt: TGCAGTGCTAGAGTTTCGAGGACTAGCGGGGGCACAGATACGCAGTATTTT
d_call: TRBD2; v_call: TRBV29-1; j_call: TRBJ2-7; clone_size: few; cdr3_aa: CSVFERERGNEQYF; cdr3_nt: TGCAGCGTGTTTGAGCGGGAGAGGGGAAACGAGCAGTACTTC
d_call: TRBD1; v_call: TRBV7-2; j_call: TRBJ1-1; clone_size: NA; cdr3_aa: CASSRQGAWTEAFF; cdr3_nt: TGTGCCAGCAGTCGACAGGGGGCATGGACTGAAGCTTTCTTT
d_call: NA; v_call: TRBV28; j_call: TRBJ2-1; clone_size: few; cdr3_aa: CASSFAPNEQFF; cdr3_nt: TGTGCCAGCAGTTTCGCCCCCAATGAGCAGTTCTTC
d_call: NA; v_call: TRBV2; j_call: TRBJ2-3; clone_size: NA; cdr3_aa: CASGPDTQYF; cdr3_nt: TGTGCCAGCGGGCCAGATACGCAGTATTTT